Below, 7 T cell receptor beta chains from the same sample are listed, as sequenced in a study of cytomegalovirus exposure and HLA in healthy donors. Amplification used 60 Vbeta primers and 13 Jbeta primers. The assay was immunoSEQ multiplex PCR, and TCRdb's table has in-frame clones only and misses some. The table shows 100,000 to 150,000 clones, with around four fifths occurring only once. The sequencing input was PBMCs. Receptors were obtained from a boy aged 2 to 10 in good health and CMV-seronegative.

This clone came up once. V usage is TRBV2 and J usage is TRBJ1-4, with TRBD1 identical over 8 bases. The CDR3 length is 13 residues. Germline V gives CDR1 SNHLY, CDR2 FYNNEI. Trimming cost V 6 bases and J 6 bases; bases outside gene matches: 3. The CDR3, as DNA: TGTGCCAGCAGAGACAGGGGCGATGAAAAACTGTTTTTT. It specifies CASRDRGDEKLFF.

The chain carries TRBV10-3 and TRBJ2-1; 10 bases are a match to TRBD2. The CDR3 covers 14 residues. Germline V CDR1 and CDR2: ENHRY, SYGVKD. V lost 5 bases to trimming and J lost 5 bases; unmatched junction nucleotides: 3. CDR3 DNA: TGTGCCATCAGTCAAGGACTAGCGGACAATGAGCAGTTCTTC. Translating it yields CAISQGLADNEQFF.

The rearrangement joins TRBV4-3 to TRBJ2-7, with 7 nucleotides matching TRBD1. The germline V gene has CDR1 LGHNA and CDR2 YSLEER. With 0 bases clipped from V and 2 bases from J, the junction kept 13 bases outside the gene matches. The CDR3 has 18 amino acids. CDR3 protein: CASSQDWDIGTDTYEQYF. CDR3 DNA sequence: TGCGCCAGCAGCCAAGATTGGGATATAGGGACAGATACCTACGAGCAGTACTTC.

V gene TRBV30 combines with J gene TRBJ1-5; perhaps TRBD1 as D (5 bases). In germline, CDR1 is GTSNPN, CDR2 SVGIG (reference sequence). CDR3 size: 13 residues. The V and J ends lost 1 base and 3 bases respectively, with 7 bases between them. The CDR3 loop is CAWSGQNNQPQHF. The CDR3 nucleotides are TGTGCCTGGAGTGGACAGAACAATCAGCCCCAGCATTTT.

This chain joins TRBV4-3 and TRBJ2-7; D is possibly TRBD1 (5 bases). The CDR3 has 15 amino acids. The V end was cut by 0 bases, the J end by 0 bases, with 9 bases between. Per the germline V gene, CDR1 is LGHNA and CDR2 is YSLEER. The DNA of the CDR3 is TGCGCCAGCAGCCAAGAACCGACAGCCTCCTACGAGCAGTACTTC. It specifies CASSQEPTASYEQYF.

The chain is built from TRBV4-3 and TRBJ1-2; D may be TRBD1 (5 bases). V was shortened by 1 base and J by 0 bases, with 12 bases between the two germline ends. CDR1 LGHNA and CDR2 YSLEER come from the germline V gene. This CDR3 region has 16 residues. The CDR3 spells CASSQVLQVTNYGYTF. CDR3 coding DNA: TGCGCCAGCAGCCAAGTATTACAGGTGACTAACTATGGCTACACCTTC.

V gene TRBV6-1 combines with J gene TRBJ2-3, with 8 bases lining up with TRBD2. Germline CDR1 reads MNHNS; CDR2 reads SASEGT. The CDR3 contains 16 residues. The V and J ends lost 2 bases and 4 bases, in that order; junction bases with no gene match: 8. CDR3 nucleotides: TGTGCCAGCAGTGAAAGGGCGGGAGGAGGCGCAGATACGCAGTATTTT. This translates into CASSERAGGGADTQYF.